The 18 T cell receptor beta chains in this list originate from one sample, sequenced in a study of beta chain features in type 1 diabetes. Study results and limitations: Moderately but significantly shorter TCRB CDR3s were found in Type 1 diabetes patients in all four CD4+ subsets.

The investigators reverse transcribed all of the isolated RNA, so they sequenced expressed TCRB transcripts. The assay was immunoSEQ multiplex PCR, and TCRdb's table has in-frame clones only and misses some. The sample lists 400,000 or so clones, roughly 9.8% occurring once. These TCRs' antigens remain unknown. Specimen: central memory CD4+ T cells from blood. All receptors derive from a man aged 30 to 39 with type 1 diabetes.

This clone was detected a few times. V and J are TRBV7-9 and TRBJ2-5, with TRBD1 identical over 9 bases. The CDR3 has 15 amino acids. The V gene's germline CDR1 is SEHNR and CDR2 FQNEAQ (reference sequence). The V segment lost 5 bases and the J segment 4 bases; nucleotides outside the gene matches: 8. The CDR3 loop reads CASSPTGGFGETQYF. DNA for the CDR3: TGTGCCAGCAGCCCCACAGGGGGCTTCGGAGAGACCCAGTACTTC.

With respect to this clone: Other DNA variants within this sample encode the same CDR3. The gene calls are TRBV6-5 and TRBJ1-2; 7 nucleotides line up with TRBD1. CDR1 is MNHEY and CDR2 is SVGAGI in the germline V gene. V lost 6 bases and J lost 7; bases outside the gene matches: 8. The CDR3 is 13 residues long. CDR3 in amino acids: CASSSRDRGGYTF. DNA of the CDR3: TGTGCCAGCAGCTCCCGGGACAGAGGTGGCTACACCTTC.

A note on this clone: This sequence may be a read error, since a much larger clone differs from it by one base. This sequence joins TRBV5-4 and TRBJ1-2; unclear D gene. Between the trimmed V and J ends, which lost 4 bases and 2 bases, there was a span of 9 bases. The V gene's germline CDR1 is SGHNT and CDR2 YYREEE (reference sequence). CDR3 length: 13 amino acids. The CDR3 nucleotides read TGTGCCAGCAGCCCCGGGGAGAACTATGGCTACACCTTC. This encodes CASSPGENYGYTF.

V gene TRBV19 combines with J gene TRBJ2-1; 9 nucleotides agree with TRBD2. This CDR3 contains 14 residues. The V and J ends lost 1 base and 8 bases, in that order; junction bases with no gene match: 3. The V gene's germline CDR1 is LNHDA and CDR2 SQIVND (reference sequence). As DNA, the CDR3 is TGTGCCAGTAGTATAGGGACTAGCGTGCATGAGCAGTTCTTC. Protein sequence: CASSIGTSVHEQFF.

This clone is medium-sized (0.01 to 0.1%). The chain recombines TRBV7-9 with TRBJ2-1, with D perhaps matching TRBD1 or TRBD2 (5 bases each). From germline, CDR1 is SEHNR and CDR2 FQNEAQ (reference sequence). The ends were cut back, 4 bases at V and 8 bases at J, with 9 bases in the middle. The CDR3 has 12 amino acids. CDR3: CASSWGRYEQFF. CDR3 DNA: TGTGCCAGCAGCTGGGGACGGTATGAGCAGTTCTTC.

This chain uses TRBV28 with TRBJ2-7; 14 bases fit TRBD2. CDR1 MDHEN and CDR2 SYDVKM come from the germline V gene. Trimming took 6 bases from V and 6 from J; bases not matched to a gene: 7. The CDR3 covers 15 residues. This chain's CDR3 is CASRTTSGGALEQYF. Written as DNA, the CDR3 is TGTGCCAGCAGAACGACTAGCGGGGGGGCCCTCGAGCAGTACTTC.

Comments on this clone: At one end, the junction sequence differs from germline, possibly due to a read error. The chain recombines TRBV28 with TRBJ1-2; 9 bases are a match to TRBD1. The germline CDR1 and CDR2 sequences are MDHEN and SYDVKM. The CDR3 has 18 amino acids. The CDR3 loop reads CASSFPLGTGYTGGDFAF. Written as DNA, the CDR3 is TGTGCCAGCAGTTTCCCCCTCGGGACAGGGTACACGGGAGGCGATTTCGCCTTC.

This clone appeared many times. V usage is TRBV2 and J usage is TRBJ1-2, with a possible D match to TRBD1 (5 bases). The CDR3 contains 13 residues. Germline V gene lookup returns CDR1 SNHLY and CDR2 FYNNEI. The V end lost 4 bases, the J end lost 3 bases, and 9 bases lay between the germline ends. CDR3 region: CASSAQQDYGYTF. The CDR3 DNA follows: TGTGCCAGCAGTGCACAACAGGACTATGGCTACACCTTC. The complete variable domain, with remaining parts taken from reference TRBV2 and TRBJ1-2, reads EPEVTQTPSHQVTQMGQEVILRCVPISNHLYFYWYRQILGQKVEFLVSFYNNEISEKSEIFDDQFSVERPDGSNFTLKIRSTKLEDSAMYFCASSAQQDYGYTFGSGTRLTVV.

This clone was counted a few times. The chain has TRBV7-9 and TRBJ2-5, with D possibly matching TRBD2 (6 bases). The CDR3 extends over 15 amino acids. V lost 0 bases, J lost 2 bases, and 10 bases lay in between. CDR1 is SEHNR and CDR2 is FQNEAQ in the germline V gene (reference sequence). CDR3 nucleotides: TGTGCCAGCAGCTTAGCGGGGGACTTTCAAGAGACCCAGTACTTC. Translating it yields CASSLAGDFQETQYF.

The CDR3 sequence is CASNERGEKLFF. The CDR3 region has the DNA TGTGCCAGCAACGAACGAGGTGAAAAACTGTTTTTT. The J gene is TRBJ1-4, the V gene TRBV28; D gene uncertain. The V gene's germline CDR1 is MDHEN and CDR2 SYDVKM. The CDR3 has 12 residues. Trimming cost V 7 bases and J 7 bases, with 10 bases left between them.

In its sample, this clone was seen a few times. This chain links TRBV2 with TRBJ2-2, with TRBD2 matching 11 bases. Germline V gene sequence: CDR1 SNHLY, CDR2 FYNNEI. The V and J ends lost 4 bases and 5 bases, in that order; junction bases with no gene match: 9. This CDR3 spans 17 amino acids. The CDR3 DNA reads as TGTGCCAGCAGTGCGTTGCTAGCGGGAGGTGGGACCGGGGAGCTGTTTTTT. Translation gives CASSALLAGGGTGELFF. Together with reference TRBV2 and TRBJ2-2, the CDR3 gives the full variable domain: EPEVTQTPSHQVTQMGQEVILRCVPISNHLYFYWYRQILGQKVEFLVSFYNNEISEKSEIFDDQFSVERPDGSNFTLKIRSTKLEDSAMYFCASSALLAGGGTGELFFGEGSRLTVL.

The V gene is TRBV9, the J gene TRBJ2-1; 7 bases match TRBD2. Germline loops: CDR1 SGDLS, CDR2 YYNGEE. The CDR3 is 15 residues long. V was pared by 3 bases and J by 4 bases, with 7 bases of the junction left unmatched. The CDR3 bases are TGTGCCAGCAGCGCAAGACTAGCACTGTACAATGAGCAGTTCTTC. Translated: CASSARLALYNEQFF. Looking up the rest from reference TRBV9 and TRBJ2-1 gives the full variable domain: DSGVTQTPKHLITATGQRVTLRCSPRSGDLSVYWYQQSLDQGLQFLIQYYNGEERAKGNILERFSAQQFPDLHSELNLSSLELGDSALYFCASSARLALYNEQFFGPGTRLTVL.

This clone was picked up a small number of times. In nucleotides, the CDR3 is TGTGCCAGCAGTTCGTGGACCCGCGGAGAGACCCAGTACTTC. As protein: CASSSWTRGETQYF. This chain uses TRBV27 with TRBJ2-5; D gene unclear. This CDR3 region has 14 residues. Trimming removed 4 bases at V and 4 bases at J, with 13 bases between. The germline V gene encodes CDR1 MNHEY and CDR2 SMNVEV (reference sequence).

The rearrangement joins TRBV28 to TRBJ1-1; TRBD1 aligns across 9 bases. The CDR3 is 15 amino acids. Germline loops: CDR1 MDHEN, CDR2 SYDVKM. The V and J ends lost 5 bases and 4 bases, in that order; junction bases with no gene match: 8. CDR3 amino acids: CASSRRGTGITEAFF. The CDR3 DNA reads TGTGCCAGCAGTCGACGGGGGACAGGGATCACTGAAGCTTTCTTT. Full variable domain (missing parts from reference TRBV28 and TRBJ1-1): DVKVTQSSRYLVKRTGEKVFLECVQDMDHENMFWYRQDPGLGLRLIYFSYDVKMKEKGDIPEGYSVSREKKERFSLILESASTNQTSMYLCASSRRGTGITEAFFGQGTRLTVV.

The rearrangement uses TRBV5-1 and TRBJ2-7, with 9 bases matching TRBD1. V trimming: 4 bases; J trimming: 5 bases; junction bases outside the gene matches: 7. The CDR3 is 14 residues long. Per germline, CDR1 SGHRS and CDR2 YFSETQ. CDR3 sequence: CASSSRQGGNEQYF. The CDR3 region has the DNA TGCGCCAGCAGCAGCCGACAGGGGGGGAACGAGCAGTACTTC.

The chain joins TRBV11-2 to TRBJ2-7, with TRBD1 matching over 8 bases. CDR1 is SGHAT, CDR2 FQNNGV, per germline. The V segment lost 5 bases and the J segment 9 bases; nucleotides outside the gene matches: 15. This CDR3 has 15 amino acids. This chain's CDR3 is CASSVTPGQEFSQYF. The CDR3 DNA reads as TGTGCCAGCAGCGTAACCCCGGGACAGGAGTTCTCGCAGTACTTC.

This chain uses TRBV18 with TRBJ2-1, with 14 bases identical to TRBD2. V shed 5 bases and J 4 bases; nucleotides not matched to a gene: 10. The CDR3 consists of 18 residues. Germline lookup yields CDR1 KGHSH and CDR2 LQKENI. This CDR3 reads CASSSLGLAGERYNEQFF. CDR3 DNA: TGTGCCAGCTCATCCTTGGGACTAGCGGGAGAAAGGTACAATGAGCAGTTCTTC. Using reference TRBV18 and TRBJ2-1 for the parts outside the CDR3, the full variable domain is NAGVMQNPRHLVRRRGQEARLRCSPMKGHSHVYWYRQLPEEGLKFMVYLQKENIIDESGMPKERFSAEFPKEGPSILRIQQVVRGDSAAYFCASSSLGLAGERYNEQFFGPGTRLTVL.

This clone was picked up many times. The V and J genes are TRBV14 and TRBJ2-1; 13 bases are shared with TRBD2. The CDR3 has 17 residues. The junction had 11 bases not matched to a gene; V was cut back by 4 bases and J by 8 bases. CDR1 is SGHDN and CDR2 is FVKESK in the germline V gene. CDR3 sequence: CASSPRTSGSHLYEQFF. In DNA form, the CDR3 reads TGTGCCAGCAGCCCCCGGACTAGCGGGAGTCACCTCTATGAGCAGTTCTTC. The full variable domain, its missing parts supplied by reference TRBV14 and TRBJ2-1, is EAGVTQFPSHSVIEKGQTVTLRCDPISGHDNLYWYRRVMGKEIKFLLHFVKESKQDESGMPNNRFLAERTGGTYSTLKVQPAELEDSGVYFCASSPRTSGSHLYEQFFGPGTRLTVL.